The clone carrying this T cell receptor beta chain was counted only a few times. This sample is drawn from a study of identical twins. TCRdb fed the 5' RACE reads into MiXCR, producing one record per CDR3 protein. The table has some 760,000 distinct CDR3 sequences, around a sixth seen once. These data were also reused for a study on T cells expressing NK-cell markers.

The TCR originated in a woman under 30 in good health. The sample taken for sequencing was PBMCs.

Here the CDR3 reads CASSGNTYEQYF. The CDR3 DNA reads as TGTGCCAGCAGCGGTAACACCTACGAGCAGTACTTC. The chain recombines TRBV12-3 or TRBV12-4 with TRBJ2-7; the D is unclear. Trimming removed 6 bases from V and 2 bases from J, with 8 bases in between. CDR3 size: 12 residues.